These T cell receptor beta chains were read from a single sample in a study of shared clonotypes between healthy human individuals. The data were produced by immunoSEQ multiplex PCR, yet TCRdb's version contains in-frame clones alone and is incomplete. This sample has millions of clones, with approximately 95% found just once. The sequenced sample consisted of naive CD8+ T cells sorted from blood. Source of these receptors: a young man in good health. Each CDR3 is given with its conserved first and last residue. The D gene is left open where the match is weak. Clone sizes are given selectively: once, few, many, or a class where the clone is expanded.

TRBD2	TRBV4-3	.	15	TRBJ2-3	CASSGGAGGTDTQYF	TGCGCCAGCAGCGGAGGTGCGGGAGGTACAGATACGCAGTATTTT
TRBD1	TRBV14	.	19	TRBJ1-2	CASSLRMTGDLIGVRGYTF	TGTGCCAGCAGCCTCAGAATGACAGGGGACTTGATTGGGGTCCGTGGCTACACCTTC
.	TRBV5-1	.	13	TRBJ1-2	CASSLAWDHGYTF	TGCGCCAGCAGCTTGGCCTGGGACCATGGCTACACCTTC
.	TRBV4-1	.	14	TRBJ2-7	CASSQGSGLIEQYF	TGCGCCAGCAGCCAAGGTTCAGGGTTGATCGAGCAGTACTTC
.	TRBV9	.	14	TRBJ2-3	CASSVVYSTDTQYF	TGTGCCAGCAGCGTAGTTTACAGCACAGATACGCAGTATTTT
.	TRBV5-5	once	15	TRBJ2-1	CASSLYSPTYNEQFF	TGTGCCAGCAGCTTGTATAGCCCCACCTACAATGAGCAGTTCTTC
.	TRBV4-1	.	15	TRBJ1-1	CASSQAPRDVGEAFF	TGCGCCAGCAGCCAAGCACCTCGGGACGTTGGTGAAGCTTTCTTT
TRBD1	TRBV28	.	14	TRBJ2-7	CASSHRGSSYEQYF	TGTGCCAGCAGCCACAGGGGCAGCTCCTACGAGCAGTACTTC
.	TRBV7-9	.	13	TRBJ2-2	CASSPGNTGELFF	TGTGCCAGCAGTCCGGGGAACACCGGGGAGCTGTTTTTT
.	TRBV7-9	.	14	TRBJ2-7	CASSLVPSPYEQYF	TGTGCCAGCAGCTTAGTCCCGAGTCCCTACGAGCAGTACTTC
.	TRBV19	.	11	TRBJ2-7	CASGNAYEQYF	TGTGCCAGTGGCAATGCCTACGAGCAGTACTTC
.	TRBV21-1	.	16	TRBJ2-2	CASSKPDRGYTGELFF	TGTGCCAGCAGCAAACCGGACAGGGGTTACACCGGGGAGCTGTTTTTT
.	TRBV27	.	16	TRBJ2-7	CASSLSFGVISYEQYF	TGTGCCAGCAGTTTATCATTCGGGGTAATCTCCTACGAGCAGTACTTC
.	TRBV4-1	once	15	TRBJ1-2	CASSQGTDSNYGYTF	TGCGCCAGCAGCCAAGGAACAGATTCTAACTATGGCTACACCTTC
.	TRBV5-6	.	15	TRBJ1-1	CASSLVEGGGTEAFF	TGTGCCAGCAGCTTGGTAGAGGGTGGAGGGACTGAAGCTTTCTTT
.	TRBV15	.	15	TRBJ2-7	CATSRDLGESYEQYF	TGTGCCACCAGCAGAGATTTAGGGGAATCGTACGAGCAGTACTTC
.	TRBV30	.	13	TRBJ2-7	CAWSYSAGYEQYF	TGTGCCTGGAGTTATTCAGCCGGGTACGAGCAGTACTTC
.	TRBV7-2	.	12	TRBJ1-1	CASSRLDTEAFF	TGTGCCAGCAGCCGACTCGACACTGAAGCTTTCTTT
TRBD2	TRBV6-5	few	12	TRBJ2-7	CASAGAPYEQYF	TGTGCCAGCGCGGGAGCCCCCTACGAGCAGTACTTC
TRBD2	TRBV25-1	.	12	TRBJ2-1	CASSLMGRVQFF	TGTGCCAGCAGCCTGATGGGGAGGGTGCAGTTCTTC
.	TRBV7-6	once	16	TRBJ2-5	CASSLLFGTLEETQYF	TGTGCCAGCAGCTTACTCTTCGGGACACTGGAGGAGACCCAGTACTTC
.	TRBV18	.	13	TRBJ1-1	CASSPAGNTEAFF	TGTGCCAGCTCACCAGCCGGGAACACTGAAGCTTTCTTT
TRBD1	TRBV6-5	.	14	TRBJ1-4	CASSRLDRGTELFF	TGTGCCAGCAGTAGACTGGACAGGGGTACGGAACTGTTTTTT
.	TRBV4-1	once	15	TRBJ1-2	CASSHQGEGLRGYTF	TGCGCCAGCAGCCACCAGGGAGAGGGGCTAAGGGGCTACACCTTC
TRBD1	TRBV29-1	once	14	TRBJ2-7	CSVDKDRGSYEQYF	TGCAGCGTTGATAAGGACAGGGGCTCCTACGAGCAGTACTTC
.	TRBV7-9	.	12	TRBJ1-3	CASSLVGNTIYF	TGTGCCAGCAGCCTGGTGGGAAACACCATATATTTT
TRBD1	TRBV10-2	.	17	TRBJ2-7	CASSESIHPGQGHGQYF	TGCGCCAGCAGTGAGTCTATCCATCCGGGACAGGGCCACGGGCAGTACTTC
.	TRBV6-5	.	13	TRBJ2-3	CASSPGGTDTQYF	TGTGCCAGCAGTCCAGGTGGCACAGATACGCAGTATTTT
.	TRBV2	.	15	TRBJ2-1	CASSEAPGHLNEQFF	TGTGCCAGCAGTGAAGCCCCTGGACATTTAAATGAGCAGTTCTTC
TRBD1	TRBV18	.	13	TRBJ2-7	CASSDGTAYEQYF	TGTGCCAGCTCAGATGGGACAGCCTACGAGCAGTACTTC
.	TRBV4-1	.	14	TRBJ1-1	CASSQGLAAEEAFF	TGCGCCAGCAGCCAAGGACTAGCGGCCGAGGAAGCTTTCTTT
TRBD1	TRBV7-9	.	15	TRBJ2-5	CASSPQGETGETQYF	TGTGCCAGCAGCCCGCAGGGGGAGACAGGAGAGACCCAGTACTTC
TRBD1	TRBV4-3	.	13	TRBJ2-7	CASSQVDRDEQYF	TGCGCCAGCAGCCAAGTTGACAGGGACGAGCAGTACTTC
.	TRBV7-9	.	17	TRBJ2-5	CASSLSSGGQEGETQYF	TGTGCCAGCAGCTTAAGCTCGGGGGGACAGGAGGGAGAGACCCAGTACTTC
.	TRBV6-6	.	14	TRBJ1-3	CASSYEDRGNTIYF	TGTGCCAGCAGTTACGAAGACAGGGGAAACACCATATATTTT
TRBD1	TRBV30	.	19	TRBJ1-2	CAWSVRVFGTGDYLRGYTF	TGTGCCTGGAGTGTACGAGTCTTCGGGACAGGGGATTACCTTCGAGGCTACACCTTC
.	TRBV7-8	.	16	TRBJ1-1	CASSSNPTTGNTEAFF	TGTGCCAGCAGCTCGAATCCGACGACGGGGAACACTGAAGCTTTCTTT
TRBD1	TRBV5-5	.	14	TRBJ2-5	CASSSTGAQETQYF	TGTGCCAGCAGCTCGACAGGGGCCCAAGAGACCCAGTACTTC
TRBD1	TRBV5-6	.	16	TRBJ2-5	CASSNPPGQWEETQYF	TGTGCCAGCAGCAACCCCCCGGGACAGTGGGAGGAGACCCAGTACTTC
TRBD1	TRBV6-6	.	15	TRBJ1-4	CASSYRDSDGEKLFF	TGTGCCAGCAGTTACCGGGACAGTGACGGGGAAAAACTGTTTTTT
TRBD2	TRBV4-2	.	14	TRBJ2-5	CASSPWGGQETQYF	TGTGCCAGCAGCCCGTGGGGGGGCCAAGAGACCCAGTACTTC
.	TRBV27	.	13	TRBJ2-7	CASSLRGSYEQYF	TGTGCCAGCAGTTTGCGGGGCAGCTACGAGCAGTACTTC
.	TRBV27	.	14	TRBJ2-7	CASSWGSGSYEQYF	TGTGCCAGCAGTTGGGGGTCAGGGTCCTACGAGCAGTACTTC
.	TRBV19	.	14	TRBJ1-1	CASSKSLLNTEAFF	TGTGCCAGTAGTAAGTCCCTCCTGAACACTGAAGCTTTCTTT
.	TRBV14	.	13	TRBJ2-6	CASSQSGANVLTF	TGTGCCAGCAGCCAATCTGGGGCCAACGTCCTGACTTTC
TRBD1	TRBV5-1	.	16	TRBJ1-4	CASSLTPGTGVEKLFF	TGCGCCAGCAGCTTGACTCCCGGGACAGGAGTCGAAAAACTGTTTTTT
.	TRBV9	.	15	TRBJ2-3	CASSPDWPSTDTQYF	TGTGCCAGCAGTCCGGACTGGCCTAGCACAGATACGCAGTATTTT
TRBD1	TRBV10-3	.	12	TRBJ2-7	CAITTTGNEQYF	TGTGCCATCACCACGACAGGGAACGAGCAGTACTTC
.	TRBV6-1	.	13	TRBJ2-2	CASSPLGLGELFF	TGTGCCAGCAGTCCCTTAGGTCTAGGGGAGCTGTTTTTT
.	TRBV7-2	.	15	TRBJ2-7	CASSLFLDRDYEQYF	TGTGCCAGCAGCTTATTTCTTGACAGAGACTACGAGCAGTACTTC
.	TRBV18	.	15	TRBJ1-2	CASSPPGTVNYGYTF	TGTGCCAGCTCACCACCGGGGACTGTTAACTATGGCTACACCTTC